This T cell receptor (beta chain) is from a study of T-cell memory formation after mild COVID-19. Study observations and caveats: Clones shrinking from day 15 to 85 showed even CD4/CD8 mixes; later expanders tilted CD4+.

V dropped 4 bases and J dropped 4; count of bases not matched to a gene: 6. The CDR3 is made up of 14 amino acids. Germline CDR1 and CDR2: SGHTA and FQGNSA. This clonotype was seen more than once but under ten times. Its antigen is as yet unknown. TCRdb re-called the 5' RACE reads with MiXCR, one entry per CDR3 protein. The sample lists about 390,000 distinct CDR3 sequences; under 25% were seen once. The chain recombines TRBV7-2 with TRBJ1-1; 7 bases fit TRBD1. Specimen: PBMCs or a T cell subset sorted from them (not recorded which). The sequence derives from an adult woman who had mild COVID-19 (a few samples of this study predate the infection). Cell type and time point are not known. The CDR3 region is CASSSGQVATEAFF. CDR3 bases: TGTGCCAGCAGCTCCGGACAGGTCGCCACTGAAGCTTTCTTT.